This TCR beta chain is drawn from a study of cytomegalovirus exposure and HLA in healthy donors. The PCR ran on 60 Vbeta and 13 Jbeta primers. TCRdb's table, derived via immunoSEQ multiplex PCR, lists solely in-frame clones and lacks some. The table has 80,000 to 95,000 clones, around 81% seen once. Germline-derived CDR1 and CDR2 are KGHSH and LQKENI. The CDR3 covers 20 residues. Losses at the gene ends were 3 bases for V and 3 bases for J; bases not matched to a gene: 18. Note on this clone: What it binds is unknown.

General study findings and limits: A classifier reportedly called cytomegalovirus status with high sensitivity and specificity.

This chain connects TRBV18 to TRBJ2-7, with TRBD1 matching 12 bases. The sample taken for sequencing was PBMCs. The clonotype comes from a man between 18 and 35 years old in good health and CMV-seropositive. The CDR3, as DNA: TGTGCCAGCTCACCGAGTCTAACGGGACAGGGGGCGAGACTAATCTACGAGCAGTACTTC. It specifies CASSPSLTGQGARLIYEQYF.